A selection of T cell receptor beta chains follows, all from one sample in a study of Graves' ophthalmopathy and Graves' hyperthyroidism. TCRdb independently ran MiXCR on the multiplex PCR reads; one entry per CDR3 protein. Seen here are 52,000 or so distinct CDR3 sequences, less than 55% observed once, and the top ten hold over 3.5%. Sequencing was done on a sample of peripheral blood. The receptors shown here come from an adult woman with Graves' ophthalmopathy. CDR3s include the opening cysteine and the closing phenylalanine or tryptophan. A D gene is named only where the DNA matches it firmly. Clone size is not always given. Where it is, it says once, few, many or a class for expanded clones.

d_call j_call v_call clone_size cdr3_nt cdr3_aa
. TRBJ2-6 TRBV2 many TGTGCCAGCAGCTTCACAGCCGGGTTCCTGAGGGCCAACGTCCTGACTTTC CASSFTAGFLRANVLTF
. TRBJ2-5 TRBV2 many TGTGCCAGCAGTGATGGGTGGGTGACCCAGTACTTC CASSDGWVTQYF
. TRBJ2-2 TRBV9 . TGTGCCAGCGGGGTCGCCACCGGGGAGCTGTTTTTT CASGVATGELFF
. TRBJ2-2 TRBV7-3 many TGTGCCAGCATGGGCTTCACCGGGGAGCTGTTTTTT CASMGFTGELFF
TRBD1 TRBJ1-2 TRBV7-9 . TGTGCCAGCAGCTTAGCCCAGGGGGATGGCTACACCTTC CASSLAQGDGYTF
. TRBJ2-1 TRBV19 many TGTGCCAGTAGTATGAAGTCGGGAGAAAACAATGAGCAGTTCTTC CASSMKSGENNEQFF
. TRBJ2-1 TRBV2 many TGTGCCAGCAGTGAAGTCGGAGGAATCAGCGATGAGCAGTTCTTC CASSEVGGISDEQFF
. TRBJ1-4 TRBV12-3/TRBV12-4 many TGTGCCAGCAGTACCCCTGGATGGGGGGAAAAACTGTTTTTT CASSTPGWGEKLFF
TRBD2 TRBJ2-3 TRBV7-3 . TGTGCCAGCAGCCACCCCGTTCCAGGGACTAGCACATATACGCAGTATTTC CASSHPVPGTSTYTQYF
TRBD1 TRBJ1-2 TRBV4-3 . TGCGCCAGCAGCCTAGAATGGGACAGTTCTAACTATGGCTACACCTTC CASSLEWDSSNYGYTF
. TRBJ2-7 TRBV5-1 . TGCGCCGGCAGCACCTGGACTGGGCAGAACGAGCAGTACTTC CAGSTWTGQNEQYF
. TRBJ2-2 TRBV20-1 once TGCAGTGCTAGCCAGGGCCCCGGGGAGCTGTTTTTT CSASQGPGELFF
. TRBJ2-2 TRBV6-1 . TGTGCCAGCAGTTATAAGGACACCGGGGAGCTGGTTTTT CASSYKDTGELVF
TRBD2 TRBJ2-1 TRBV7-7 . TGTGCTAGTGGCGGGGGAAGCTCCTACAATGAGCAGTTCTTC CASGGGSSYNEQFF
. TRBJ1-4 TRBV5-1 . TGCGCCAGCAGCCCGCTCCCAACTAATGAAAAACTGGTTTTT CASSPLPTNEKLVF
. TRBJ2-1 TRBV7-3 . TGTGCCAGCAGCCCCCACCCCGGGACTCCTGAGCAGTTCTTC CASSPHPGTPEQFF
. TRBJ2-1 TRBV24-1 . TGTGCCACCGGTGATTTCGGGAGAGGAGGCTACAATGAGCAGTTCTTC CATGDFGRGGYNEQFF
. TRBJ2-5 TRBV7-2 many TGTGCCAGCAGCTTAGCCAGAGAAGAGACCCAGTACTTC CASSLAREETQYF
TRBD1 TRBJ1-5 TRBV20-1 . TGCAGTGCCCAAAGACAGGGGGCACTGAGCAATCAGCCCCAGCATTTT CSAQRQGALSNQPQHF
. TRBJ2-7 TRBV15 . TGTGCCACCAGCCGGGGCGAGAACGAGCAGTACTTC CATSRGENEQYF
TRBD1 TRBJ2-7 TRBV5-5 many TGTGCCAGCCGGGACAGGGTAGGAGGACCCTACGAGCAGTACTTC CASRDRVGGPYEQYF
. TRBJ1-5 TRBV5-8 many TGTGCCAGCAGTCGGGACGGAGGCAATCAGCCCCAGCATTTT CASSRDGGNQPQHF
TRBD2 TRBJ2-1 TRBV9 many TGTGCCAGCAGCGTAGATAGCGGGAGCCTCAACAATGAGCAGTTCTTC CASSVDSGSLNNEQFF
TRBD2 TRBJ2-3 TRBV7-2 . TGTGCCAACAGACGTTTTAGCGGGAGCGGCGATACGCAGTATTTT CANRRFSGSGDTQYF
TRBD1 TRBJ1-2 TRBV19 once TGTGCCAGTAGTACCAGGACAGGGGCGGGTGAAGGCTACACCTTC CASSTRTGAGEGYTF
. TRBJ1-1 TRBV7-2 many TGTGCCAGCAGACTAGGGTATGTCACTGAAGCTTTCTTT CASRLGYVTEAFF
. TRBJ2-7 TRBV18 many TGTGCCAGCTCACCCGACAGCGTCGGCAACGAGCAGTACTTC CASSPDSVGNEQYF
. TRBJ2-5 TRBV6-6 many TGTGCCAGCGGTCCTGCCGGGGAGACCCAGTACTTC CASGPAGETQYF
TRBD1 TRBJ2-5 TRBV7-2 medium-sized TGTGCCAGCAGCTGGGACAGCCAAGAGACCCAGTACTTC CASSWDSQETQYF
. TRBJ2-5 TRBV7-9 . TGTGCCAGCAGCTTAAGAGCGAGCAATCAGCCCCAGTACTTC CASSLRASNQPQYF